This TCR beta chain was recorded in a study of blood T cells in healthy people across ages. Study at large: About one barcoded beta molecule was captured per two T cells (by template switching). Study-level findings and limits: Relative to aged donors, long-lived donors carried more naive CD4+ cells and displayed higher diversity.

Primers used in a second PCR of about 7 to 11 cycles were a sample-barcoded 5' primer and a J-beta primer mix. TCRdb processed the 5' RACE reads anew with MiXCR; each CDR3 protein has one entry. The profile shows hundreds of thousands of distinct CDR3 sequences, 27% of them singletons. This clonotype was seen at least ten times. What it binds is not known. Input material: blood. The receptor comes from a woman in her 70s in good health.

CDR3 coding DNA: TGTGCCAGCAGCCAAACTAGGCGGGTGGAAGAGACCCAGTACTTC. Its protein is CASSQTRRVEETQYF. This rearrangement joins TRBV12-3 or TRBV12-4 to TRBJ2-5; tentatively, D is TRBD2 (5 bases). V lost 6 bases to trimming and J lost 3 bases, with 17 bases between them. The CDR3 length is 15 residues.